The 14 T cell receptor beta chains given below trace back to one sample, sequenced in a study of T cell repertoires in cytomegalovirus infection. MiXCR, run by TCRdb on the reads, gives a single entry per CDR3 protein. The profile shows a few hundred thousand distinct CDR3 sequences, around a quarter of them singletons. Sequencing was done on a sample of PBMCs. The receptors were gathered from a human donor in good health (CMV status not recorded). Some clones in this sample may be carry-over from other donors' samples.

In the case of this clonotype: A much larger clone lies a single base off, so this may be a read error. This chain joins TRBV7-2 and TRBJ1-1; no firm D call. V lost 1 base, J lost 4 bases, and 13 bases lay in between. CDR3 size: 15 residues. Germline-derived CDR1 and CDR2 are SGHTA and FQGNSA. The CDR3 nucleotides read TGTGCCAGCAGCTTAGTCATACAGTGGGGCACTGAAGCTTTCTTT. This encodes CASSLVIQWGTEAFF.

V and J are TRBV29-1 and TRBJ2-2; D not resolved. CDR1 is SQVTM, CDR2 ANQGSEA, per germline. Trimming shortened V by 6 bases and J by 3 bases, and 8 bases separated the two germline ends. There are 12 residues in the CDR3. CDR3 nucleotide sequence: TGCAGCGTCGACGTCTACACCGGGGAGCTGTTTTTT. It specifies CSVDVYTGELFF.

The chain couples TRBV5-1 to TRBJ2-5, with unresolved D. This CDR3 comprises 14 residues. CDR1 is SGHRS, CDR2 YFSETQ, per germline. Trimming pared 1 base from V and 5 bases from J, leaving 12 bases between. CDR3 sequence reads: CASSLSYGYETQYF. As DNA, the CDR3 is TGCGCCAGCAGCTTGAGCTACGGGTACGAGACCCAGTACTTC.

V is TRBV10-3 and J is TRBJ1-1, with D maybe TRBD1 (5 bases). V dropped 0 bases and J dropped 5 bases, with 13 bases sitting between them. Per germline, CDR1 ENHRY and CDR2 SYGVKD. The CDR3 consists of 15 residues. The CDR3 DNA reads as TGTGCCATCAGTGAGTCGAGGCTCGGGGGGACTGAAGCTTTCTTT. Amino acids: CAISESRLGGTEAFF.

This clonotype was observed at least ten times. Here the CDR3 DNA reads TGTGCCAGCAGCCTTGGACTGGCTGGAAACACCATATATTTT. Translating gives CASSLGLAGNTIYF. The chain carries TRBV7-2 and TRBJ1-3; D gene uncertain. V shed 5 bases and J shed 2 bases, with 10 bases lying between them. The CDR3 contains 14 residues. The germline CDR1 and CDR2 sequences are SGHTA and FQGNSA.

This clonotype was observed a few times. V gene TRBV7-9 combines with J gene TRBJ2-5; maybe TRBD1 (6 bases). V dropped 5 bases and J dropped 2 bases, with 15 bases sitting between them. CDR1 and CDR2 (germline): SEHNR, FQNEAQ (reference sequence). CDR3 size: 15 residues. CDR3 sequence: CASSPRTVLQETQYF. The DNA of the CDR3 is TGTGCCAGCAGCCCGAGGACAGTTTTACAAGAGACCCAGTACTTC.

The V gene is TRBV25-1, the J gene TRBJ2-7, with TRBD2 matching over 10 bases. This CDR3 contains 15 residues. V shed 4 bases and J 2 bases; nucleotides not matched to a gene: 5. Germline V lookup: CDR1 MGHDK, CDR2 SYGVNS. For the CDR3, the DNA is TGTGCCAGCAGTGCCCCACTAGCGGGGACCTACGAGCAGTACTTC. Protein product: CASSAPLAGTYEQYF.

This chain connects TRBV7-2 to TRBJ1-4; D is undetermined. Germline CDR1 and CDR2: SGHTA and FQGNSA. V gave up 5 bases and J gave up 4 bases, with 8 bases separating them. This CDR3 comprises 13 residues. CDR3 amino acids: CASSPRINEKLFF. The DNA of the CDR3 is TGTGCCAGCAGCCCGAGGATTAATGAAAAACTGTTTTTT.

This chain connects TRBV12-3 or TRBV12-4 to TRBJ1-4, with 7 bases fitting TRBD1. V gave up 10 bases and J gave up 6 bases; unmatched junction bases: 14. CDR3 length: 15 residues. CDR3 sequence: CANTVQGGRDEKLFF. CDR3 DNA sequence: TGTGCCAACACGGTTCAAGGGGGCCGTGATGAAAAACTGTTTTTT.

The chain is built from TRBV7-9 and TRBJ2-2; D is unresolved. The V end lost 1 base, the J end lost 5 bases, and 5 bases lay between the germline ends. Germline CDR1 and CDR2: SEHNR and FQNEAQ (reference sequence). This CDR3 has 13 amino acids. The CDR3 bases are TGTGCCAGCAGCTTAGGTCAAACCGGGGAGCTGTTTTTT. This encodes CASSLGQTGELFF.

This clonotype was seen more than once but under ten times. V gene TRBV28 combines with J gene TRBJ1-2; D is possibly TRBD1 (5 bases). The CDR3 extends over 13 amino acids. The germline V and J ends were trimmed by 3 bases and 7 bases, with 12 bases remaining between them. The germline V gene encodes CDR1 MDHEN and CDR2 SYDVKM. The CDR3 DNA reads TGTGCCAGCAGTTTGATACAGGATAGTGGCTACACCTTC. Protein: CASSLIQDSGYTF.

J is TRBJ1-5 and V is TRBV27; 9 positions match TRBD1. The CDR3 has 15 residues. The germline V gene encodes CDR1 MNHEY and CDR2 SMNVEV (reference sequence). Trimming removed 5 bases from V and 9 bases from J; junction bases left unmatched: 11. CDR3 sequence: CASSLGTGRSRPQHF. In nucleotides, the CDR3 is TGTGCCAGCAGTCTCGGGACAGGGAGGTCGCGGCCCCAGCATTTT.

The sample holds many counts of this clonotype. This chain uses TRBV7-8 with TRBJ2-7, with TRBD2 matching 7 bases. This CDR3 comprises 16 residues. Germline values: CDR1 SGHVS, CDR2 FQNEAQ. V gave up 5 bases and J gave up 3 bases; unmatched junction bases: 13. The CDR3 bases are TGTGCCAGCAGCCTAAAGGGTGGCGGGGGATTCTACGAGCAGTACTTC. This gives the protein CASSLKGGGGFYEQYF.

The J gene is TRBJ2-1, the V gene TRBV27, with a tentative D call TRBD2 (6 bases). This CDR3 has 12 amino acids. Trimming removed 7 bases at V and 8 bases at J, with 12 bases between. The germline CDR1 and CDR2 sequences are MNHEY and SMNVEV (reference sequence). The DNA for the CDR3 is TGTGCCAGCACCGGAGGGTCGTATGAGCAGTTCTTC. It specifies CASTGGSYEQFF.